What follows are 17 T cell receptor beta chains derived from one specimen sequenced in a study of blood T cells in healthy people across ages. Using a J-beta primer mix together with a sample-barcoded 5' primer, a second PCR was run for roughly 6 to 12 cycles. MiXCR was run by TCRdb on the 5' RACE reads, yielding one entry per CDR3 protein. The data show about 1 million distinct CDR3 sequences, 40% to 45% seen once. The sample taken for sequencing was blood. The receptor set was obtained from a woman aged 55-70 years in good health.

This clonotype was seen only a few times. This chain connects TRBV7-3 to TRBJ2-3; TRBD2 agrees at 8 bases. This CDR3 is 14 amino acids long. Germline V CDR1 and CDR2: SGHTA, FQGTGA. Trimming removed 5 bases from V and 5 bases from J; junction bases left unmatched: 6. This CDR3 reads CASSPTAGGDTQYF. Written as DNA, the CDR3 is TGTGCCAGCAGCCCGACCGCGGGAGGAGATACGCAGTATTTT. The variable domain in full, completed from reference TRBV7-3 and TRBJ2-3, reads GAGVSQTPSNKVTEKGKYVELRCDPISGHTALYWYRQSLGQGPEFLIYFQGTGAADDSGLPNDRFFAVRPEGSVSTLKIQRTERGDSAVYLCASSPTAGGDTQYFGPGTRLTVL.

The chain carries TRBV7-7 and TRBJ2-2; weak D call: TRBD1 (6 bases). There are 14 residues in the CDR3. Germline V lookup: CDR1 SSHAT, CDR2 FNYEAQ (reference sequence). V dropped 5 bases and J dropped 1 base, with 8 bases sitting between them. The CDR3 is CASSPDRNTGELFF. CDR3 DNA: TGTGCCAGCAGCCCGGACAGGAACACCGGGGAGCTGTTTTTT. The variable domain in full, with the rest retrieved from reference TRBV7-7 and TRBJ2-2, is GAGVSQSPRYKVTKRGQDVTLRCDPISSHATLYWYQQALGQGPEFLTYFNYEAQPDKSGLPSDRFSAERPEGSISTLTIQRTEQRDSAMYRCASSPDRNTGELFFGEGSRLTVL.

The chain is built from TRBV20-1 and TRBJ2-7; D perhaps matches TRBD2 (6 bases). The CDR3 length is 15 residues. In germline, CDR1 is DFQATT, CDR2 SNEGSKA (reference sequence). V lost 0 bases and J 2 bases, leaving 14 bases between the germline ends. CDR3: CSAREPQGGTYEQYF. The CDR3 DNA is TGCAGTGCTAGAGAGCCTCAGGGAGGTACCTACGAGCAGTACTTC.

The V gene is TRBV6-2 or TRBV6-3, the J gene TRBJ2-7; no reliable D call. The CDR3 length is 14 residues. Trimming left V 0 bases short and J 3 bases short, with 9 bases between. Germline CDR1 and CDR2: MNHEY and SVGEGT. Written as DNA, the CDR3 is TGTGCCAGCAGTTACTCGGGTCGCGTCTACGAGCAGTACTTC. Translating gives CASSYSGRVYEQYF.

This clonotype was counted only a few times. The J gene is TRBJ2-1, the V gene TRBV27, with D tentatively TRBD1 or TRBD2 (7 bases each). CDR3 size: 15 residues. In germline, CDR1 is MNHEY, CDR2 SMNVEV (reference sequence). V lost 8 bases, J lost 5 bases, and 19 bases lay in between. CDR3 coding DNA: TGTGCCAGCGGAGGGGGCGGGAGAACCCACAATGAGCAGTTCTTC. Protein sequence: CASGGGGRTHNEQFF.

This clonotype was found a few times. The DNA for the CDR3 is TGTGCCAGCAGCGTAGGTTTCGGGGGATACGAGCAGTACTTC. This gives the protein CASSVGFGGYEQYF. The J gene is TRBJ2-7, the V gene TRBV9; D might be TRBD2 (6 bases). Trimming stripped 0 bases from V and 4 bases from J, with 11 bases between. The CDR3 has 14 amino acids. Looked up from germline, CDR1 is SGDLS and CDR2 is YYNGEE.

This chain links TRBV7-8 with TRBJ2-7; D could derive from TRBD1 or TRBD2 (5 bases each). The CDR3 totals 11 residues. Trimming removed 5 bases from V and 13 bases from J, with 15 bases in between. The germline V gene encodes CDR1 SGHVS and CDR2 FQNEAQ. The CDR3: CASSTAGTPYF. For the CDR3, the DNA is TGTGCCAGCAGCACAGCCGGGACCCCCTACTTC.

This sequence joins TRBV20-1 and TRBJ2-1; D is undetermined. There are 14 residues in the CDR3. CDR1 DFQATT and CDR2 SNEGSKA come from the germline V gene (reference sequence). V was trimmed by 2 bases and J by 3 bases, leaving 11 bases between them. CDR3 coding DNA: TGCAGTGCTAGAACACTCTCGCGCTACAATGAGCAGTTCTTC. It specifies CSARTLSRYNEQFF.

The chain couples TRBV12-3 or TRBV12-4 to TRBJ1-2; D unresolved. The germline V and J ends were trimmed by 3 bases and 9 bases, with 8 bases remaining between them. This CDR3 region has 11 residues. The CDR3 protein is CASSFSASYTF. In DNA, the CDR3 is TGTGCCAGCAGTTTTAGCGCAAGCTACACCTTC.

The V and J genes are TRBV20-1 and TRBJ2-7; 7 bases match TRBD2. The J call may be wrong; the DNA end is better matched by TRBJ2-5. CDR3 length equals 15 residues. Germline assignment: CDR1 DFQATT and CDR2 SNEGSKA (reference sequence). The CDR3 nucleotides read TGCAGTGCTAGCCTGTCTAGCGGAGCTCAAGAGACCCAGTACTTC. Amino acid sequence: CSASLSSGAQETQYF.

The rearrangement links TRBV12-3 or TRBV12-4 to TRBJ2-3; D ambiguous. Trimming took 1 base from V and 2 from J, leaving 10 bases between them. The CDR3 loop spans 15 amino acids. CDR3 nucleotides: TGTGCCAGCAGTTTAGGTTCTGGACCCACAGATACGCAGTATTTT. It encodes CASSLGSGPTDTQYF.

The rearrangement links TRBV6-5 to TRBJ1-5; the D is unclear. Trimming took off 6 bases at V and 7 bases at J, with 13 bases between the two ends. There are 13 residues in the CDR3. The germline CDR1 and CDR2 sequences are MNHEY and SVGAGI. The CDR3 protein is CASRALEGQPQHF. DNA for the CDR3: TGTGCCAGCAGGGCGCTGGAGGGACAGCCCCAGCATTTT.

This clonotype was counted only a few times. The V call is TRBV24-1, the J call TRBJ2-3, with D possibly being TRBD1 or TRBD2 (5 bases each). Trimming stripped 0 bases from V and 1 base from J, with 10 bases between. Germline V gene sequence: CDR1 KGHDR, CDR2 SFDVKD. CDR3 length: 16 residues. For the CDR3, the DNA is TGTGCCACCAGTGATTTGCTACCGGGACGCACAGATACGCAGTATTTT. Its protein is CATSDLLPGRTDTQYF.

The chain couples TRBV5-6 to TRBJ2-1; 12 positions agree with TRBD2. V shed 5 bases, J shed 0 bases, and the junction held 9 bases outside the gene matches. This CDR3 is 18 amino acids long. Germline V gives CDR1 SGHDT, CDR2 YYEEEE. The CDR3 loop is CASREGLAGGSSYNEQFF. DNA of the CDR3: TGTGCCAGCAGGGAGGGACTAGCGGGTGGTAGCTCCTACAATGAGCAGTTCTTC.

V usage is TRBV20-1 and J usage is TRBJ2-5; 7 bases line up with TRBD2. The CDR3 totals 14 residues. CDR1 and CDR2 from the germline V gene are DFQATT and SNEGSKA (reference sequence). Trimming removed 5 bases from V and 1 base from J; junction bases left unmatched: 7. CDR3 residues: CSAPTSSSQETQYF. The CDR3 DNA sequence: TGCAGTGCTCCGACTAGCTCCAGCCAAGAGACCCAGTACTTC.

This clonotype was seen a handful of times. The genes are TRBV5-1 and TRBJ2-1; D remains ambiguous. The CDR3 covers 15 residues. Trimming left V 0 bases short and J 2 bases short, with 9 bases between. Per the germline V gene, CDR1 is SGHRS and CDR2 is YFSETQ. CDR3 sequence (DNA): TGCGCCAGCAGCTTGGGTCTCGTCACCTACAATGAGCAGTTCTTC. It translates to CASSLGLVTYNEQFF.

This clonotype occurred a few times. The rearrangement joins TRBV29-1 to TRBJ2-3; D remains unclear. The V end was cut by 3 bases, the J end by 0 bases, with 10 bases between. CDR3 length equals 14 residues. In germline, CDR1 is SQVTM, CDR2 ANQGSEA. This CDR3 is CSVERPTSTDTQYF. The CDR3 bases are TGCAGCGTTGAGCGGCCGACTAGCACAGATACGCAGTATTTT.